Presented here are 27 T cell receptor beta chains from one specimen sequenced in a study of blood T cells in healthy people across ages. The second PCR ran 7 to 11 cycles with a sample-barcoded 5' primer and J-beta primers. TCRdb reanalysed the 5' RACE reads using MiXCR and keeps one entry per CDR3 protein. The table lists roughly 1.5 million distinct CDR3 sequences, less than 45% of them singletons. The sequenced material came from blood. These receptors were taken from a woman under 30 in good health.

This clonotype was seen a handful of times. The genes are TRBV3-1 and TRBJ1-4; 8 nucleotides agree with TRBD1. This CDR3 is built from 14 residues. V trimming: 8 bases; J trimming: 8 bases; junction bases outside the gene matches: 10. CDR1 is LGHDT and CDR2 is YNNKEL in the germline V gene (reference sequence). The CDR3 reads CASARQGSGEKLFF. CDR3 DNA sequence: TGTGCCAGCGCGCGACAGGGGTCCGGGGAAAAACTGTTTTTT.

The V call is TRBV27, the J call TRBJ1-6; 10 bases agree with TRBD1. V was clipped by 5 bases and J by 8 bases; unmatched bases: 9. Germline V gene data show CDR1 as MNHEY and CDR2 as SMNVEV (reference sequence). CDR3 size: 16 residues. The CDR3 here is CASSPWDRGRYSPLHF. The CDR3 DNA reads TGTGCCAGCAGTCCGTGGGACAGGGGTCGTTATTCACCCCTCCACTTT.

This clonotype has a handful of counts. Sequence at one end of the junction differs from germline and may be a read error. The chain is built from TRBV5-8 and TRBJ2-1; 10 bases match TRBD2. CDR1 SGHTS and CDR2 YDEGEE come from the germline V gene. The CDR3 loop spans 17 amino acids. CDR3 amino acids: CAGSLVLAGILGNEQFF. CDR3 bases: TGTGCCGGCAGCTTGGTACTAGCGGGGATCTTGGGGAATGAGCAGTTCTTC. Variable domain in full (rest from reference TRBV5-8 and TRBJ2-1): EAGVTQSPTHLIKTRGQQATLRCSPISGHTSVYWYQQALGLGLQFLLWYDEGEERNRGNFPPRFSGRQFPNYSSELNVNALELEDSALYLCAGSLVLAGILGNEQFFGPGTRLTVL.

This clonotype was seen a handful of times. The chain uses TRBV28 and TRBJ1-2; 8 nucleotides line up with TRBD1. Germline CDR1 is MDHEN and CDR2 is SYDVKM. The junction had 10 bases not matched to a gene; V was cut back by 3 bases and J by 4 bases. CDR3 length: 16 residues. The CDR3 here is CASSFRLTGDFYGYTF. Here the CDR3 DNA reads TGTGCCAGCAGTTTTAGATTGACAGGGGACTTCTATGGCTACACCTTC.

This clonotype appeared once. This chain links TRBV5-8 with TRBJ2-2; 8 nucleotides align to TRBD2. The CDR3 is 15 amino acids. V shed 4 bases, J shed 7 bases, and the junction held 9 bases outside the gene matches. Germline V gene lookup returns CDR1 SGHTS and CDR2 YDEGEE. CDR3 nucleotide sequence: TGTGCCAGCAGCCCACCGGGACTAGTCTTCGGGGAGCTGTTTTTT. It yields the protein CASSPPGLVFGELFF. The variable domain in full, with the rest retrieved from reference TRBV5-8 and TRBJ2-2, is EAGVTQSPTHLIKTRGQQATLRCSPISGHTSVYWYQQALGLGLQFLLWYDEGEERNRGNFPPRFSGRQFPNYSSELNVNALELEDSALYLCASSPPGLVFGELFFGEGSRLTVL.

This clonotype came up a few times. The V call is TRBV27, the J call TRBJ2-4; possibly TRBD1 for D (6 bases). Per the germline V gene, CDR1 is MNHEY and CDR2 is SMNVEV (reference sequence). The CDR3 covers 15 residues. With 2 bases removed from V and 5 bases from J, the gap between germline ends came to 13 bases. The CDR3 DNA reads TGTGCCAGCAGTTTAACAGGGCGAGGCGAAAACATTCAGTACTTC. This translates into CASSLTGRGENIQYF.

V gene TRBV10-1 combines with J gene TRBJ2-7, with D perhaps TRBD1 (7 bases). Per germline, CDR1 WNHNN and CDR2 SYGVQD (reference sequence). This CDR3 has 15 amino acids. Trimming removed 3 bases at V and 2 bases at J, with 14 bases between. The CDR3 region is CASSDNPGGTYEQYF. Written as DNA, the CDR3 is TGCGCCAGCAGTGATAATCCAGGGGGGACCTACGAGCAGTACTTC.

The chain has TRBV20-1 and TRBJ2-3; D possibly corresponds to TRBD2 (6 bases). Germline V CDR1 and CDR2: DFQATT, SNEGSKA (reference sequence). V was shortened by 0 bases and J by 0 bases, with 10 bases between the two germline ends. CDR3 length: 15 residues. The CDR3 sequence is CSARDEEGSTDTQYF. Here the CDR3 DNA reads TGCAGTGCTAGAGATGAGGAGGGGAGCACAGATACGCAGTATTTT.

This rearrangement joins TRBV3-1 to TRBJ2-7, with TRBD2 matching 7 bases. The CDR3 spans 15 residues. In germline, CDR1 is LGHDT, CDR2 YNNKEL (reference sequence). The junction had 8 bases not matched to a gene; V was cut back by 5 bases and J by 1 base. The CDR3 spells CASSFRRELSYEQYF. CDR3 in DNA: TGTGCCAGCAGCTTTAGGCGGGAGCTTTCCTACGAGCAGTACTTC.

A few counts support this clonotype. The CDR3 DNA is TGCGCCAGCAGCCAGGACAGCGAAGAAAAACTGTTTTTT. It specifies CASSQDSEEKLFF. This sequence joins TRBV10-1 and TRBJ1-4; a weak D match, TRBD1 (6 bases). Germline CDR1 and CDR2: WNHNN and SYGVQD (reference sequence). This CDR3 contains 13 residues. V lost 6 bases to trimming and J lost 8 bases, with 13 bases between them.

This CDR3 reads CASSYPWEGANGYTF. The CDR3 nucleotides are TGTGCCAGCAGTTACCCTTGGGAGGGTGCGAATGGCTACACCTTC. The V and J genes are TRBV6-6 and TRBJ1-2; D gene ambiguous. Germline V gene data show CDR1 as MNHNY and CDR2 as SVGAGI (reference sequence). The CDR3 is made up of 15 amino acids. The V gene lost 2 bases and the J gene lost 6 bases, with 16 bases spanning the gap.

This clonotype was seen only once. The gene calls are TRBV6-2 or TRBV6-3 and TRBJ1-1; D is undetermined. The CDR3 is 13 amino acids. The V end was cut by 8 bases, the J end by 0 bases, with 10 bases between. The V gene's germline CDR1 is MNHEY and CDR2 SVGEGT. The CDR3 nucleotides read TGTGCCAGCGCGGACGCGCTGAACACTGAAGCTTTCTTT. It codes for CASADALNTEAFF.

The rearrangement links TRBV15 to TRBJ1-1; unclear D gene. The germline CDR1 and CDR2 sequences are LNHNV and YYDKDF (reference sequence). V was clipped by 0 bases and J by 1 base, with 12 bases between them. This CDR3 has 16 amino acids. CDR3 bases: TGTGCCACCAGCAGAGATTACGACGGGTGGAACACTGAAGCTTTCTTT. Translating gives CATSRDYDGWNTEAFF.

The chain recombines TRBV7-9 with TRBJ1-4; 8 bases align to TRBD1. Germline trimming cut 5 bases from V and 1 base from J; bases unmatched to any gene: 6. The germline V gene has CDR1 SEHNR and CDR2 FQNEAQ (reference sequence). There are 16 residues in the CDR3. CDR3 region: CASSRGQGVTNEKLFF. In nucleotides, the CDR3 is TGTGCCAGCAGCCGTGGACAGGGTGTAACTAATGAAAAACTGTTTTTT.

The chain uses TRBV5-1 and TRBJ1-4; D unclear. This CDR3 is built from 15 residues. CDR1 and CDR2 from the germline V gene are SGHRS and YFSETQ. V dropped 4 bases and J dropped 4 bases, with 14 bases sitting between them. The CDR3 region is CASSPLPSNNEKLFF. As DNA, the CDR3 is TGCGCCAGCAGCCCGCTTCCATCAAATAATGAAAAACTGTTTTTT.

This clonotype was picked up a small number of times. This chain connects TRBV10-2 to TRBJ1-5, with a possible D match to TRBD1 (6 bases). The CDR3 has 13 residues. V dropped 4 bases and J dropped 7 bases, with 11 bases sitting between them. CDR1 is WSHSY and CDR2 is SAAADI in the germline V gene. The CDR3 DNA sequence: TGCGCCAGCAGTGTACAGGGCGGGCAGCCCCAGCATTTT. This translates into CASSVQGGQPQHF.

This clonotype was observed a handful of times. V is TRBV7-9 and J is TRBJ2-1; D gene ambiguous. CDR1 is SEHNR, CDR2 FQNEAQ, per germline (reference sequence). The ends were cut back, 6 bases at V and 7 bases at J, with 10 bases in the middle. This CDR3 comprises 12 residues. The chain's CDR3 is CASSGIRNEQFF. CDR3 bases: TGTGCCAGCAGTGGGATCAGAAATGAGCAGTTCTTC.

This clonotype was counted a few times. This sequence joins TRBV20-1 and TRBJ2-7, with D possibly being TRBD1 or TRBD2 (5 bases each). Per the germline V gene, CDR1 is DFQATT and CDR2 is SNEGSKA (reference sequence). This CDR3 is built from 13 residues. The germline V and J ends were trimmed by 5 bases and 6 bases, with 17 bases remaining between them. The CDR3 here is CSAWDPTQGEQYF. The CDR3 DNA reads as TGCAGTGCTTGGGACCCCACTCAAGGCGAGCAGTACTTC.

This sequence joins TRBV20-1 and TRBJ2-7, with D maybe TRBD2 (6 bases). CDR1 DFQATT and CDR2 SNEGSKA come from the germline V gene (reference sequence). CDR3 length: 14 amino acids. Trimming pared 2 bases from V and 7 bases from J, leaving 18 bases between. For the CDR3, the DNA is TGCAGTGCTAGACCCCCCCTTGGAGGGGATGAGCAGTACTTC. It encodes CSARPPLGGDEQYF.

The chain couples TRBV29-1 to TRBJ2-5; D perhaps matches TRBD2 (5 bases). CDR3 length equals 14 residues. In germline, CDR1 is SQVTM, CDR2 ANQGSEA. Deletions cut 0 bases from V and 11 bases from J, with 19 bases between. CDR3 region: CSVEDPSRRSEQYF. For the CDR3, the DNA is TGCAGCGTTGAAGATCCGTCGAGGAGGAGTGAGCAGTACTTC.

The sample holds one count of this clonotype. A clone one base away is much larger, so this may be a read error. The V call is TRBV7-3, the J call TRBJ1-1, with D perhaps matching TRBD1 (6 bases). The CDR3 is 14 residues long. Germline values: CDR1 SGHTA, CDR2 FQGTGA. The CDR3 bases are TGTGCCAGCAGCGCGGACAGTTCGAACACTGAAACTTTCTTT. This gives the protein CASSADSSNTETFF.

The gene calls are TRBV6-2 or TRBV6-3 and TRBJ1-5; D is undetermined. From germline, CDR1 is MNHEY and CDR2 SVGEGT. V was pared by 3 bases and J by 0 bases, with 12 bases between. The CDR3 contains 16 residues. CDR3 amino acids: CASSYGEIYSNQPQHF. CDR3 nucleotides: TGTGCCAGCAGTTATGGCGAAATTTATAGCAATCAGCCCCAGCATTTT.

The CDR3: CASSQRQNTEAFF. CDR3 DNA: TGTGCCAGCAGTCAACGACAGAACACTGAAGCTTTCTTT. This chain uses TRBV6-6 with TRBJ1-1; no reliable D call. The ends were cut back, 5 bases at V and 1 base at J, with 8 bases in the middle. The CDR3 has 13 amino acids. The germline CDR1 and CDR2 sequences are MNHNY and SVGAGI (reference sequence).

The chain uses TRBV4-3 and TRBJ2-1; D uncertain. CDR3 length: 15 residues. Germline V gene data show CDR1 as LGHNA and CDR2 as YSLEER. Trimming cost V 1 base and J 8 bases, with 15 bases left between them. CDR3 sequence: CASSQVGGPGDEQFF. CDR3 nucleotides: TGCGCCAGCAGCCAAGTGGGCGGTCCTGGGGATGAGCAGTTCTTC.

This chain uses TRBV7-9 with TRBJ2-7; TRBD1 might be the D (5 bases). CDR3 length: 14 amino acids. Germline-derived CDR1 and CDR2 are SEHNR and FQNEAQ (reference sequence). Trimming removed 3 bases at V and 3 bases at J, with 12 bases between. This chain's CDR3 is CASSFMQGGYEQYF. The CDR3 DNA sequence: TGTGCCAGCAGCTTCATGCAGGGCGGCTACGAGCAGTACTTC. The variable domain in full, completed from reference TRBV7-9 and TRBJ2-7, reads DTGVSQNPRHKITKRGQNVTFRCDPISEHNRLYWYRQTLGQGPEFLTYFQNEAQLEKSRLLSDRFSAERPKGSFSTLEIQRTEQGDSAMYLCASSFMQGGYEQYFGPGTRLTVT.

The rearrangement joins TRBV11-2 to TRBJ2-3; D is unresolved. This CDR3 region has 13 residues. Germline V lookup: CDR1 SGHAT, CDR2 FQNNGV. V gave up 3 bases and J gave up 4 bases, with 8 bases separating them. The DNA of the CDR3 is TGTGCCAGCAGCTTCCAGGCCCCAGATACGCAGTATTTT. It is translated as CASSFQAPDTQYF.

The CDR3 DNA reads as TGCAGTGCTAGAGAGGATCCCGGAGATACGCAGTATTTT. Translation: CSAREDPGDTQYF. This chain links TRBV20-1 with TRBJ2-3; D is unclear. This CDR3 has 13 amino acids. The germline V gene has CDR1 DFQATT and CDR2 SNEGSKA (reference sequence). V lost 0 bases to trimming and J lost 5 bases, with 9 bases between them.